This record concerns one TCR beta chain sequence. This sequence may be a read error, since a much larger clone differs from it by one base. This record comes from a study of CDR3 diversity in severe acne. TCRdb called the PCR reads again in MiXCR, with one record for every CDR3 protein. The sample carries some 85,000 distinct CDR3 sequences, around 47% recorded once. Per the germline V gene, CDR1 is ENHRY and CDR2 is SYGVKD. This CDR3 is 18 amino acids long. With 7 bases clipped from V and 0 bases from J, the junction kept 15 bases outside the gene matches. This chain connects TRBV10-3 to TRBJ2-1, with 7 nucleotides matching TRBD2. This clonotype was sampled from a male donor with severe acne vulgaris. The sample consisted of blood. The CDR3 sequence: CAINPGLLDIDSYNEQFF. The CDR3 bases are TGTGCCATCAATCCGGGACTACTTGATATCGACTCCTACAATGAGCAGTTCTTC.